This T cell receptor beta chain was documented in a study of cytomegalovirus exposure and HLA in healthy donors (dated 2017 in TCRdb). Describing the broader study: An earlier analysis of roughly 630 of the donors reported about 290 Gb of sequence data and 100 million to 140 million unique TCR beta sequences from about 179 million T cells. A later analysis re-analyzed previously published TCR beta repertoires from 660 or so donors and added high-resolution HLA genotyping to study TCR occurrence patterns. Roughly 300 gigabases of sequencing data and tens of millions of unique TCR sequences were included in an early release covering 500 to 750 HLA-typed donors. In the later analysis, no new phenotypic data were used to find candidate immune exposures; instead, reliance was placed on TCR beta sequences and their occurrence across donors. HLA typing covered class I and class II loci at four-digit resolution. All discovery cohort repertoires had been generated using a single sequencing platform. Genome-wide SNP genotypes for about 55% of the roughly 670 donors were used in a later genetic analysis, which treated that subset as a discovery cohort. Because of strong linkage in the cohort, roughly five DR-DQ haplotypes were treated as single units for association and clustering. To predict cytomegalovirus infection status, the study brought together high-throughput TCR immunosequencing, statistical association of individual TCRs with disease status, and machine learning. Typing coverage varied by locus: roughly 620-640 donors for A, B, C, DRB1 and DQB1; about 520 for DQA1; approximately 570 for DPA1; fewer than 480 for DPB1. Across some 400 genotyped donors of the cohort, an average of approximately 220,000 unique TCR beta nucleotide sequences per donor were sequenced, and approximately 17% of those sequences were non-productive. The study aimed to test whether signatures of past pathogen exposure could be identified by cataloging public T cell receptors. An earlier analysis of around 580 of the donors used high-throughput TCR beta sequencing to judge whether each TCR beta V gene segment behaved as functional or pseudogenic. Besides the first cohort of roughly 700 subjects, a separate validation cohort made up of over a hundred different subjects was used. Among the approximately 420 genotyped donors, around 79% belonged to the genetic ancestry cluster associated with self-reported Caucasian donors. Donor age, sex, ethnicity and CMV serostatus were collected together with the repertoire data. Using immunosequencing, the study profiled T cell repertoires from 500 to 800 subjects and related those repertoires to cytomegalovirus serostatus.

What the authors observed across the whole study: Across donors, most TCR sequences were observed very rarely, whereas some public TCRs were present in many individuals. It was suggested by the authors that the approach could potentially be generalized to other disease states and immunological phenotypes. A later analysis found that TCR association rates varied across HLA loci, with DRB1 alleles showing the most associated TCRs and HLA-C alleles the fewest. A few of the identified cytomegalovirus-associated TCR beta chains were confirmed in vitro to be specific for cytomegalovirus antigens. This cohort had only TCR beta chains sequenced, and the lack of alpha or paired-chain data limited which features could be detected. In a later genetic analysis, a missense DCLRE1C variant was associated with V-gene and J-gene trimming of TCR beta chains, and the association was replicated in an independent cohort. When HLA alleles, especially DR and DQ, strongly co-occurred, attributing TCR associations to individual alleles was difficult. Several of the top co-occurrence clusters appeared to be linked to parvovirus B19, influenza, CMV and Epstein-Barr virus, according to a later analysis. Linkage disequilibrium might explain the correlated functional status among segregating V segments, but an unknown experimental factor could not be excluded. In both the original and validation cohorts, the classifier was reported to diagnose cytomegalovirus status with high specificity and sensitivity. The study listed 150 to 200 TCR beta chains as associated with cytomegalovirus. For the cohort, immune exposure information was limited to CMV serostatus. Specific HLA alleles were associated with some 15,000 TCR beta sequences at a false discovery rate of 0.05 in a later analysis. A further reported finding was that TCR beta sequences accurately predicted the HLA-A and HLA-B alleles for most subjects in the first cohort. According to a later analysis, most CMV-associated TCR beta chains appeared to be HLA-restricted, and the HLA associations seemed to be driven largely by CMV exposure. A later analysis found that HLA-associated TCR beta chains were more clonally expanded and had lower generation probabilities than equally common non-associated chains. Sequencing depth was assumed to be roughly uniform across donors in the presence/absence analyses, though that assumption may not hold. Because some donors lacked HLA typing at each locus, the association tests relied only on the typed subset. The sequencing pipeline was judged likely to have produced a cluster of highly shared sequence variants as a technical artifact. An earlier analysis of approximately 540 of the donors showed that most TCR beta V segments appeared in productive rearrangements either about 90% or about 30% of the time, which broadly matched IMGT annotations. Because counts were too low, some 16 rarely observed V segments, including chromosome 9 orphons, were excluded from the earlier analysis of some 540 of the donors. A later genetic analysis reported fewer N-insertions in productive TCRs among donors in an Asian-associated ancestry cluster than the approximately 670-donor mean.

To note about this clone: This clone's antigen is unknown. The sample holds no much larger clone one base away, and base qualities are not on file.

Library preparation used the immunoSEQ multiplex PCR assay. For the multiplex PCR, a mixture combining 60 forward primers for TCR Vbeta segments and 13 reverse primers for TCR Jbeta segments was used. The CDR3 region of rearranged TCR beta genes was amplified from genomic DNA by a multiplex PCR assay. On the Illumina HiSeq System, the amplified TCR beta libraries were sequenced as 87-base-pair reads. As for the authors' bioinformatics: A later analysis tallied 70 million to 100 million unique TCR beta chains across the 610 or so repertoires, and around 9.9 million of those chains were shared by two or more donors. To remove PCR and sequencing errors, raw reads were error-corrected and collapsed into unique sequences using a nearest-neighbor algorithm that merged closely related sequences. To assign V, D and J gene segments, CDR3 sequences were aligned to IMGT reference sequences. For a sequence to be retained, at least a six-nucleotide match to both a V gene segment and a J gene segment was required. A rearrangement counted as productive if the CDR3 had no stop codons and remained in frame with V and J, and every other rearrangement counted as non-productive. CDR3 was defined by IMGT convention, running from the second conserved V-encoded cysteine to the conserved J-encoded phenylalanine. Sequences without an unambiguous match to a single V gene segment were excluded from the earlier analysis of about 640 of the donors. In an earlier analysis of 500 to 750 of the donors, V segments were called functional above 56.7% productive rearrangements and were called segregating when the between-donor standard deviation exceeded 5%. A statistical classification framework was built for diagnosing cytomegalovirus status from the catalog of TCR beta chain sequences. In a later analysis, TCR nucleotide sequences were compared against IMGT/GENE-DB human TR gene sequences so that V and J genes could be assigned. The TCRdist pipeline was used in a later analysis to assign CDR3 sequences and most-parsimonious VDJ recombination scenarios. A later analysis defined each TCR beta chain by its CDR3 amino acid sequence plus V-gene family, and excluded reads lacking a unique V-gene family. To address suspected cross-contamination and a sequencing artifact, a later analysis removed approximately 600 highly shared, low-generation-probability nucleotide sequences. In a later analysis, a clonal expansion index was calculated for each public chain from normalized within-repertoire ranks of inferred template counts. A later analysis computed generation probabilities with a VDJ recombination model fitted to out-of-frame rearrangements, and checked the results against IGoR. In a later analysis, hypergeometric tests were used to score TCR-TCR, TCR-HLA and TCR-CMV co-occurrence, with a repertoire-size bias correction applied to TCR pairs. A later analysis estimated false discovery rates by permuting HLA or CMV assignments 20 times. In a later analysis, co-occurring TCRs were grouped using DBSCAN, with TCRdist sequence similarity added in when clustering inside HLA-allele-positive subsets. Co-occurrence clustering excluded repertoires with fewer than 30,000 or more than 120,000 public chains, plus five with anomalous nucleotide sharing. Drawn from immuneACCESS, this table holds only the in-frame rearrangements with V and J called that TCRdb kept. Clones are partly lost; checked studies trace under half to an unresolved V gene and leave the rest unexplained. V, J and clone size reflect that table, while D and trimming were determined from the DNA. The sample profile shows fewer than 80,000 clones; over 60% of them were found once. Of the sample, 5.4% is held by the ten largest clones.

The cohort was made up of under 800 healthy bone marrow donors. At the time of sampling, every cohort member was nominally healthy, though immune exposures that went unrecorded were likely present. The donor was CMV seronegative and belonged to the group of roughly 330 seronegative cohort members. Every donor gave a peripheral blood sample, and the peripheral blood mononuclear cells from that sample were used for TCR beta sequencing. Genomic DNA extraction from the blood cell samples was performed with the Qiagen DNeasy Blood Extraction Kit. This TCR came from a woman under 40 in good health and CMV-seronegative. Input material: PBMCs.

CDR3 sequence: CASSLSGQGVEAFF. The DNA sequence reads TGTGCCAGCAGCTTAAGCGGCCAGGGGGTTGAAGCTTTCTTT. The sequence joins TRBV7-2 to TRBJ1-1; 7 bases in between match TRBD1. V loses 2 bases at its end and J loses 7 bases; junction bases beyond the gene matches: 7. Measured from the cysteine to the phenylalanine, the CDR3 is 14 residues long. Here the CDR3 DNA is all that survives: 42 bases in frame from base 1. CDR1 is given as SGHTA and CDR2 as FQGNSA, both from the germline V gene.